What follows are 21 T cell receptor beta chains derived from one specimen sequenced in a study of a mutant IDH1 vaccine in newly diagnosed glioma (dated by TCRdb to the early 2020s). These TCRs' antigens remain unknown. Interpreted using the paper, the time point label stands for: week 35, safety follow-up. Each vaccine dose was 300 ug of a 20-mer mutant IDH1 peptide in Montanide, given subcutaneously with topical imiquimod. Library construction relied on the immunoSEQ multiplex PCR assay. TCRdb took this table from immuneACCESS and kept in-frame rearrangements with V and J called. Such tables lack part of the clones; where checked against another copy, unresolved V genes explain under half of the gap, and the rest is unexplained. For this sample the table gives under 60,000 clones, of which about 79% were detected only once. The top ten hold 12% of the sample. The sequencing here drew on PBMCs, taken from a glioma patient whose treatment included an IDH1 peptide vaccine. These receptors originate from a middle-aged man with glioma.

V is TRBV18 and J is TRBJ2-5; D unresolved. The CDR3 length is 12 residues. V was clipped by 3 bases and J by 4 bases, with 6 bases between them. Germline CDR1 reads KGHSH; CDR2 reads LQKENI. This CDR3 is CASSPSSETQYF. CDR3 coding DNA: TGTGCCAGCTCACCCTCATCAGAGACCCAGTACTTC.

The chain recombines TRBV6-5 with TRBJ2-4; 9 positions agree with TRBD1. CDR1 and CDR2 from the germline V gene are MNHEY and SVGAGI. This CDR3 is 15 amino acids long. V lost 6 bases, J lost 0 bases, and 3 bases stayed unmatched. CDR3 nucleotides: TGTGCCAGCAGAAAGGACAGGGGAGCCAAAAACATTCAGTACTTC. Its protein product is CASRKDRGAKNIQYF.

This clone appeared a single time. The chain has TRBV6-7 and TRBJ2-7, with D perhaps TRBD2 (5 bases). TRBV6-7 is treated as an ORF (open reading frame) with a function not yet certain. The V end lost 5 bases, the J end lost 6 bases, and 14 bases lay between the germline ends. The CDR3 covers 13 residues. The CDR3 sequence is CASSQRYSGEQYF. CDR3 sequence (DNA): TGTGCCAGCAGTCAGCGGTACTCCGGCGAGCAGTACTTC.

This clone has only a few counts. The V and J genes are TRBV30 and TRBJ2-4, with TRBD2 as a possible D gene (6 bases). The CDR3 sequence is 15 residues long. The V gene lost 1 base and the J gene lost 0 bases, with 10 bases spanning the gap. Germline V gene sequence: CDR1 GTSNPN, CDR2 SVGIG (reference sequence). The CDR3 loop is CAWSGGVLAKNIQYF. CDR3 DNA: TGTGCCTGGAGTGGGGGGGTTCTAGCCAAAAACATTCAGTACTTC.

This sequence joins TRBV7-2 and TRBJ2-5; 9 bases map to TRBD2. The ends lost 1 base at V and 0 bases at J; junction bases unmatched: 3. There are 16 residues in the CDR3. In germline, CDR1 is SGHTA, CDR2 FQGNSA. The CDR3 sequence is CASSLGSSGNQETQYF. CDR3 coding DNA: TGTGCCAGCAGCTTAGGGTCTAGCGGGAACCAAGAGACCCAGTACTTC.

The chain couples TRBV29-1 to TRBJ2-1, with 7 positions matching TRBD2. The germline CDR1 and CDR2 sequences are SQVTM and ANQGSEA. This CDR3 region has 16 residues. The junction had 13 bases not matched to a gene; V was cut back by 8 bases and J by 0 bases. DNA of the CDR3: TGCAGCTCCACCCCTGGGAGGGTGAGCTCCTACAATGAGCAGTTCTTC. It is translated as CSSTPGRVSSYNEQFF.

The chain couples TRBV2 to TRBJ1-2; 8 positions match TRBD1. V was clipped by 6 bases and J by 8 bases; unmatched bases: 8. The CDR3 is 13 amino acids. CDR1 SNHLY and CDR2 FYNNEI come from the germline V gene. The CDR3: CASSLDRGGGYTF. CDR3 in DNA: TGTGCCAGCAGCCTTGACAGGGGAGGCGGCTACACCTTC.

V and J are TRBV5-4 and TRBJ2-2; 9 nucleotides match TRBD2. Germline V gene sequence: CDR1 SGHNT, CDR2 YYREEE (reference sequence). Trimming at V came to 7 bases and at J to 1 base, leaving 11 bases not matched to a gene. The CDR3 spans 17 residues. The CDR3 is CASGQGPTSGNTGELFF. CDR3 DNA sequence: TGTGCCAGCGGTCAGGGACCGACTAGCGGGAACACCGGGGAGCTGTTTTTT.

CDR3 residues: CASSFHRDTGELFF. Written as DNA, the CDR3 is TGTGCCAGCAGCTTTCACAGGGACACCGGGGAGCTGTTTTTT. The chain couples TRBV7-8 to TRBJ2-2, with D perhaps TRBD1 (6 bases). The CDR3 contains 14 residues. Germline V gene data show CDR1 as SGHVS and CDR2 as FQNEAQ. The V and J ends lost 3 bases and 3 bases respectively, with 8 bases between them.

This sequence joins TRBV19 and TRBJ2-3; 11 bases fit TRBD2. The CDR3 sequence is 15 residues long. V shed 6 bases, J shed 5 bases, and the junction held 7 bases outside the gene matches. Germline assignment: CDR1 LNHDA and CDR2 SQIVND (reference sequence). In DNA, the CDR3 is TGTGCCAGTAGCCGGTATAGCGGGAGGGGAGATACGCAGTATTTT. Translated, it gives CASSRYSGRGDTQYF.

This rearrangement joins TRBV18 to TRBJ2-1, with 14 bases matching TRBD2. J was trimmed by 10 bases and V by 3 bases; bases with no gene match: 2. The CDR3 contains 14 residues. Germline V gene sequence: CDR1 KGHSH, CDR2 LQKENI. This CDR3 is CASSPGLAGEEQFF. The CDR3, as DNA: TGTGCCAGCTCACCGGGACTAGCGGGAGAGGAGCAGTTCTTC. Using reference TRBV18 and TRBJ2-1 for the parts outside the CDR3, the full variable domain is NAGVMQNPRHLVRRRGQEARLRCSPMKGHSHVYWYRQLPEEGLKFMVYLQKENIIDESGMPKERFSAEFPKEGPSILRIQQVVRGDSAAYFCASSPGLAGEEQFFGPGTRLTVL.

The CDR3 region is CASSLGPGGAEAFF. The DNA of the CDR3 is TGTGCCAGCAGCTTGGGCCCCGGCGGCGCTGAAGCTTTCTTT. V gene TRBV13 combines with J gene TRBJ1-1; D not resolved. The CDR3 covers 14 residues. V was cut by 3 bases and J by 6 bases, with 14 bases left in between. Germline V CDR1 and CDR2: PRHDT, FYEKMQ (reference sequence).

The V and J genes are TRBV19 and TRBJ2-6; no clear D. The CDR3 is 15 residues long. The V end lost 3 bases, the J end lost 1 base, and 7 bases lay between the germline ends. CDR1 and CDR2 (germline): LNHDA, SQIVND (reference sequence). For the CDR3, the DNA is TGTGCCAGTAGTATCACCGGATCTGGGGCCAACGTCCTGACTTTC. It yields the protein CASSITGSGANVLTF.

V is TRBV4-2 and J is TRBJ1-2, with a tentative D call TRBD1 (5 bases). The V end was cut by 4 bases, the J end by 8 bases, with 20 bases between. The CDR3 contains 15 residues. CDR1 is LGHNA, CDR2 YNFKEQ, per germline. DNA of the CDR3: TGTGCCAGCAGCCTACCCAGGTCGGGGGGGGGAGGCTACACCTTC. It yields the protein CASSLPRSGGGGYTF.

The chain employs TRBV27 and TRBJ2-7, with D perhaps TRBD1 (5 bases). This CDR3 is built from 15 residues. V shed 3 bases and J shed 0 bases, with 12 bases lying between them. Per germline, CDR1 MNHEY and CDR2 SMNVEV (reference sequence). CDR3 coding DNA: TGTGCCAGCAGTTTTGACAGCCTTTACTCCTACGAGCAGTACTTC. Translating gives CASSFDSLYSYEQYF.

The chain joins TRBV18 to TRBJ2-5, with D tentatively TRBD2 (6 bases). Germline V lookup: CDR1 KGHSH, CDR2 LQKENI. V lost 6 bases, J lost 7 bases, and 18 bases lay in between. This CDR3 has 14 amino acids. CDR3 protein: CASSPQGGELTQYF. The CDR3 DNA follows: TGTGCCAGCTCCCCCCAGGGAGGAGAATTGACCCAGTACTTC.

The chain carries TRBV5-8 and TRBJ2-7; 8 bases align to TRBD1. This CDR3 comprises 15 residues. Trimming took 5 bases from V and 6 from J; bases not matched to a gene: 13. Looked up from germline, CDR1 is SGHTS and CDR2 is YDEGEE. As DNA, the CDR3 is TGTGCCAGCAGGTTGCCTACAATGGACAGGGCCGAGCAGTACGTC. Translation: CASRLPTMDRAEQYV.

The genes are TRBV5-1 and TRBJ2-2; D remains unclear. Germline V gives CDR1 SGHRS, CDR2 YFSETQ. Between the trimmed V and J ends, which lost 4 bases and 0 bases, there was a span of 13 bases. The CDR3 loop spans 16 amino acids. This CDR3 is CASSLVGTSNTGELFF. The CDR3 DNA sequence: TGCGCCAGCAGCCTGGTGGGTACGTCGAACACCGGGGAGCTGTTTTTT.

V gene TRBV20-1 combines with J gene TRBJ2-5; D is unclear. V lost 1 base and J lost 9, with 9 bases in between. The CDR3 extends over 11 amino acids. Per germline, CDR1 DFQATT and CDR2 SNEGSKA (reference sequence). CDR3: CSARGRVSQYF. For the CDR3, the DNA is TGCAGTGCTAGAGGTCGGGTGTCCCAGTACTTC.

The rearrangement uses TRBV28 and TRBJ2-2, with D possibly matching TRBD2 (5 bases). This CDR3 has 14 amino acids. The germline V gene encodes CDR1 MDHEN and CDR2 SYDVKM. V lost 6 bases to trimming and J lost 1 base, with 9 bases between them. The CDR3: CASRGERNTGELFF. The CDR3 coding sequence is TGTGCCAGCAGGGGAGAGCGGAACACCGGGGAGCTGTTTTTT. The variable domain in full, completed from reference TRBV28 and TRBJ2-2, reads DVKVTQSSRYLVKRTGEKVFLECVQDMDHENMFWYRQDPGLGLRLIYFSYDVKMKEKGDIPEGYSVSREKKERFSLILESASTNQTSMYLCASRGERNTGELFFGEGSRLTVL.

The V gene is TRBV19, the J gene TRBJ1-2; a possible D gene is TRBD1 (6 bases). The V end lost 6 bases, the J end lost 2 bases, and 16 bases lay between the germline ends. CDR1 LNHDA and CDR2 SQIVND come from the germline V gene (reference sequence). This CDR3 is built from 15 residues. In DNA, the CDR3 is TGTGCCAGTAGCATCCAGGGGCGAGCGAACTATGGCTACACCTTC. Translation gives CASSIQGRANYGYTF.